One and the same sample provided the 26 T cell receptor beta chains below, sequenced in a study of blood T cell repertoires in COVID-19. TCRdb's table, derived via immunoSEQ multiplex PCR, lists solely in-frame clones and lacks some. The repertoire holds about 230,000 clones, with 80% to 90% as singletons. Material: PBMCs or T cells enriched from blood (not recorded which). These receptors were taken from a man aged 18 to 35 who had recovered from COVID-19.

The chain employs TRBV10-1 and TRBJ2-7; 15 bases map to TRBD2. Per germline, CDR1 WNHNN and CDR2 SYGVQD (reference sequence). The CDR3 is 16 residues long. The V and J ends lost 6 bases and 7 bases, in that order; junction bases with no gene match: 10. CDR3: CASSYGLAGGPGEQYF. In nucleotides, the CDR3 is TGCGCCAGCAGCTATGGACTAGCGGGAGGGCCCGGAGAGCAGTACTTC.

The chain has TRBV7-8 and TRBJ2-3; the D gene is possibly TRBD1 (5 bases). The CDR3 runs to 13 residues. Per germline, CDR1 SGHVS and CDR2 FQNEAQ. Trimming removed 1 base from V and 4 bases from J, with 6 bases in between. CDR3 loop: CASSLDRSDTQYF. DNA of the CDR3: TGTGCCAGCAGCTTAGACAGGTCAGATACGCAGTATTTT.

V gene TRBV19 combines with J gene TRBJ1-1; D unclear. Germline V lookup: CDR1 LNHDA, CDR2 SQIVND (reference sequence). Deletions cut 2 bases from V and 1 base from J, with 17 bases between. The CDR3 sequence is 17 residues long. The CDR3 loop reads CASSIIRGWDKNTEAFF. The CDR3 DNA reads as TGTGCCAGTAGTATAATCCGGGGTTGGGATAAGAACACTGAAGCTTTCTTT.

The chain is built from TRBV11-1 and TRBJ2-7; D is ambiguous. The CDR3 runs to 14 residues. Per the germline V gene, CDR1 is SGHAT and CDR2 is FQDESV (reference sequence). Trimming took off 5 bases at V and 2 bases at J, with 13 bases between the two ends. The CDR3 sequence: CASSRGPGTYEQYF. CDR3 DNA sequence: TGTGCCAGCAGCCGAGGCCCGGGTACCTACGAGCAGTACTTC.

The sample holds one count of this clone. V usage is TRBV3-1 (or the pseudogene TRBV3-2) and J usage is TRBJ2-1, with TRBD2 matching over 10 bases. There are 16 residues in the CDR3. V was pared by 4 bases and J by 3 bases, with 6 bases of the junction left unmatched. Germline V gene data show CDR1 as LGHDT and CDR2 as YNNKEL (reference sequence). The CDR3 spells CASSPRTSGFYNEQFF. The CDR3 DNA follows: TGTGCCAGCAGCCCGAGGACTAGCGGATTCTACAATGAGCAGTTCTTC.

In DNA form, the CDR3 reads TGTGCCAGCAGCTTAGTGGGCAGGGGGCTAGAAACTGAAGCTTTCTTT. It yields the protein CASSLVGRGLETEAFF. V and J are TRBV7-8 and TRBJ1-1; 8 nucleotides align to TRBD1. Germline values: CDR1 SGHVS, CDR2 FQNEAQ. The V gene end was trimmed by 1 base and the J gene end by 5 bases; junction bases not matched to a gene: 9. This CDR3 is built from 16 residues.

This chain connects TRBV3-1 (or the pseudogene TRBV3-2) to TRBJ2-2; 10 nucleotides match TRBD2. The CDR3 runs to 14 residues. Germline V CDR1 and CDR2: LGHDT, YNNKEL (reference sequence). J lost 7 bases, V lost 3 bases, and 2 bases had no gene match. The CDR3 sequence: CASSQGLAIGELFF. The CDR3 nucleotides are TGTGCCAGCAGCCAGGGACTAGCGATCGGGGAGCTGTTTTTT.

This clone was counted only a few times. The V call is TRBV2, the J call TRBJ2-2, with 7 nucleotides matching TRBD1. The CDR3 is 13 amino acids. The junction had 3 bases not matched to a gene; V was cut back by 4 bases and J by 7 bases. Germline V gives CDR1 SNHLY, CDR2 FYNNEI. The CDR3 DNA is TGTGCCAGCAGTGGGAGACAGGGCGGGGAGCTGTTTTTT. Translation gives CASSGRQGGELFF.

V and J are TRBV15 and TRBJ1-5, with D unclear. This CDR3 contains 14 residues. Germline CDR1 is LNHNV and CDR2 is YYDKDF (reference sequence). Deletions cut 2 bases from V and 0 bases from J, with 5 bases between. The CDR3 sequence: CATSRQFSNQPQHF. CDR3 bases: TGTGCCACCAGCAGACAGTTTAGCAATCAGCCCCAGCATTTT.

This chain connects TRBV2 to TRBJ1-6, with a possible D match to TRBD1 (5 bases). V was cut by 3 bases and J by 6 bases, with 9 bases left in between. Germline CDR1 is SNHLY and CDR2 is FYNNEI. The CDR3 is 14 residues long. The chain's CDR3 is CASSERQGNSPLHF. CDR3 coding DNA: TGTGCCAGCAGTGAGCGCCAGGGTAATTCACCCCTCCACTTT.

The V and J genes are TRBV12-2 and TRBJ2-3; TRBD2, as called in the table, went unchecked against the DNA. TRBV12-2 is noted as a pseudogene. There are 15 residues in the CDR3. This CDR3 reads CASRPGLAGGSTQYF. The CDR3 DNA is TGTGCAAGTCGCCCGGGACTAGCGGGGGGAAGCACGCAGTATTTT.

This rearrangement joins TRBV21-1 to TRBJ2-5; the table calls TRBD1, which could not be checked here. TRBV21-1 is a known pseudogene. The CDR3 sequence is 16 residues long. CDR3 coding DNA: TGTGCCAGCAGCAAAGGGGGGACAGGGGGCGAAGTGACCCAGTACTTC. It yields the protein CASSKGGTGGEVTQYF.

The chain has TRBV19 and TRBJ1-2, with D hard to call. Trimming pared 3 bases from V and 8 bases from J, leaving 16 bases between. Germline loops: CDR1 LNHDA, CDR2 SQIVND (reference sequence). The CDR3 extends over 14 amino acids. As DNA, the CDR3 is TGTGCCAGTAGTATTCCGGTGGGCTTAGGAGGCTACACCTTC. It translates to CASSIPVGLGGYTF.

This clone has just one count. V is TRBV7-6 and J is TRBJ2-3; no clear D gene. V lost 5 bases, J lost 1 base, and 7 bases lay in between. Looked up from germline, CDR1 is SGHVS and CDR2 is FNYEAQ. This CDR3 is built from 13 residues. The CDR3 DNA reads TGTGCCAGCAGCCTTAGTGGCACAGATACGCAGTATTTT. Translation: CASSLSGTDTQYF.

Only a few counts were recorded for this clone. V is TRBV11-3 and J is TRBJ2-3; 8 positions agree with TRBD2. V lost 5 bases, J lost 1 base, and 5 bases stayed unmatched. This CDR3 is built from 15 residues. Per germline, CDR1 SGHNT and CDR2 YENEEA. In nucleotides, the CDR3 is TGTGCCAGCAGCGTTAGCGGGGTACGCACAGATACGCAGTATTTT. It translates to CASSVSGVRTDTQYF.

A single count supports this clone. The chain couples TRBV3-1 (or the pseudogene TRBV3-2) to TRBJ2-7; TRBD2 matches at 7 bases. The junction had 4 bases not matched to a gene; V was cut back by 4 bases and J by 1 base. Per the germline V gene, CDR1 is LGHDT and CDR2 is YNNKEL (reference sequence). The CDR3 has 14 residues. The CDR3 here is CASSPAGPSYEQYF. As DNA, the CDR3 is TGTGCCAGCAGCCCAGCGGGACCATCCTACGAGCAGTACTTC.

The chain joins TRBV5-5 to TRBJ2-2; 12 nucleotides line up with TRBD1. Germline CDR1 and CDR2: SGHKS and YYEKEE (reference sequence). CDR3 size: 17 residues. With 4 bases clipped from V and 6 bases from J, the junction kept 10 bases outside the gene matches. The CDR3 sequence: CASSPRPGQGASGELFF. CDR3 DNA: TGTGCCAGCAGCCCCAGGCCGGGACAGGGGGCATCCGGGGAGCTGTTTTTT.

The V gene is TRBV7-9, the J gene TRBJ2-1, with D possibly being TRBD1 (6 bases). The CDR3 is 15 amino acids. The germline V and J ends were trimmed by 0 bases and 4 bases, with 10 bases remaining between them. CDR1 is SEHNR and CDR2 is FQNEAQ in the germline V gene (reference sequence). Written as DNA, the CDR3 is TGTGCCAGCAGCTTAGCGTACCAGGGGTACAATGAGCAGTTCTTC. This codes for CASSLAYQGYNEQFF.

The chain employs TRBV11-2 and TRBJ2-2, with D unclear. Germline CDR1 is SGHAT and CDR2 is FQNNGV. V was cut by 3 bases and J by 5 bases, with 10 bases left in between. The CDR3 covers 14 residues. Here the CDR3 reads CASSFVQETGELFF. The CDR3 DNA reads TGTGCCAGCAGCTTTGTCCAGGAAACCGGGGAGCTGTTTTTT.

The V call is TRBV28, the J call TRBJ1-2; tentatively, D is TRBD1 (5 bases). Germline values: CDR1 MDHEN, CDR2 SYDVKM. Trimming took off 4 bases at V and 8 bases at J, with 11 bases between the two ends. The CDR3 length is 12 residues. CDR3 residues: CASSSGRLGYTF. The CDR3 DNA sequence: TGTGCCAGCAGTTCAGGGCGTTTAGGCTACACCTTC.

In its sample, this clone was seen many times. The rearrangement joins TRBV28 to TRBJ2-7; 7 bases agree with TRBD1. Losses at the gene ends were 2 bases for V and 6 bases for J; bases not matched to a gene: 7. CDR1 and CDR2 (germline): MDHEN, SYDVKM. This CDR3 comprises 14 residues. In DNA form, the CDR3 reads TGTGCCAGCAGTTTACCCCGACAGGGTGGCGAGCAGTACTTC. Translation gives CASSLPRQGGEQYF.

CDR3 sequence (DNA): TGTGCCAGCGGGGTGGCGGGGCAATGGTATGGCTACACCTTC. It codes for CASGVAGQWYGYTF. This chain uses TRBV6-1 with TRBJ1-2; D may be TRBD1 (5 bases). Germline lookup yields CDR1 MNHNS and CDR2 SASEGT. The CDR3 contains 14 residues. Trimming shortened V by 8 bases and J by 5 bases, and 18 bases separated the two germline ends.

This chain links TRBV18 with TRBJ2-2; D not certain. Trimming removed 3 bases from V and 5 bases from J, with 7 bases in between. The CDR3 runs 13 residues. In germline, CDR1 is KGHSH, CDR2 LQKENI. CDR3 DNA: TGTGCCAGCTCACCTTTGTCTACCGGGGAGCTGTTTTTT. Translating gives CASSPLSTGELFF.

CDR3 sequence (DNA): TGCAGCGTCATGACCGGACAGGGGTCCTACAATGAGCAGTTCTTC. Protein: CSVMTGQGSYNEQFF. This sequence joins TRBV29-1 and TRBJ2-1; 9 nucleotides agree with TRBD1. Trimming at V came to 6 bases and at J to 1 base, leaving 7 bases not matched to a gene. The CDR3 covers 15 residues. Per the germline V gene, CDR1 is SQVTM and CDR2 is ANQGSEA.

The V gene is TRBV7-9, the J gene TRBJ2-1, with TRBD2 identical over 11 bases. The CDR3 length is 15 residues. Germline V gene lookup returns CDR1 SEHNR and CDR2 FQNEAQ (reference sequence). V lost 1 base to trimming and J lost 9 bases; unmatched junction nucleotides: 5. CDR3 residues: CASSLVGLAGGEQFF. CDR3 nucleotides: TGTGCCAGCAGCTTAGTAGGGCTAGCGGGGGGTGAGCAGTTCTTC.

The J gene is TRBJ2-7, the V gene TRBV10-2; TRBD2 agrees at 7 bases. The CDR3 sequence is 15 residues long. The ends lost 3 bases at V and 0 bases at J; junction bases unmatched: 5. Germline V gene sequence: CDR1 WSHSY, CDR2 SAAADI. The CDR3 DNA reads TGCGCCAGCAGTGAAGGGCTAGCGGTCTCCTACGAGCAGTACTTC. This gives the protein CASSEGLAVSYEQYF.